This is a list of T cell receptor beta chains from one sample in a study of T-cell reconstitution after alpha-beta-depleted transplantation in children. One entry per CDR3 protein results from TCRdb running MiXCR on the PCR reads. The repertoire includes approximately 200,000 distinct CDR3 sequences, approximately 14% of them detected once, and approximately 13% sits in the top ten. Material: PBMCs from the stem cell graft donor, obtained from the stem cell graft. The receptors come from a human donor who donated a stem cell graft to a child with acute lymphoblastic leukemia. Each CDR3 is given with its conserved first and last residue. D genes are given only for firm matches. A row's size may be missing; if present it is once, few, many or a size class.

CDR3aa: CASSLEGLSSQRAYEQYF
CDR3nt: TGCGCCAGCAGCTTGGAGGGTTTGTCGTCCCAGCGGGCCTACGAGCAGTACTTC
j_gene: TRBJ2-7
abundance: few
v_gene: TRBV5-1
d_gene: -

CDR3aa: CSATGLAVSDTQYF
CDR3nt: TGCAGTGCCACGGGACTAGCGGTCTCAGATACGCAGTATTTT
j_gene: TRBJ2-3
abundance: many
v_gene: TRBV20-1
d_gene: TRBD2

CDR3aa: CASSLEGRAPYTF
CDR3nt: TGTGCCAGCAGTTTGGAGGGCCGGGCTCCCTACACCTTC
j_gene: TRBJ1-2
abundance: many
v_gene: TRBV12-3/TRBV12-4
d_gene: -

CDR3aa: CASTRDRGQTGELFF
CDR3nt: TGTGCCAGCACCCGAGACAGGGGGCAGACCGGGGAGCTGTTTTTT
j_gene: TRBJ2-2
abundance: many
v_gene: TRBV6-1
d_gene: TRBD1

CDR3aa: CASSLEPVAKNIQYF
CDR3nt: TGCGCCAGCAGCTTGGAGCCTGTAGCCAAAAACATTCAGTACTTC
j_gene: TRBJ2-4
abundance: -
v_gene: TRBV5-1
d_gene: -

CDR3aa: CASSTHRVPGANVLTF
CDR3nt: TGTGCCAGCAGCACCCACAGGGTTCCTGGGGCCAACGTCCTGACTTTC
j_gene: TRBJ2-6
abundance: -
v_gene: TRBV7-9
d_gene: -

CDR3aa: CASILKGALHEQFF
CDR3nt: TGTGCCAGCATCCTCAAGGGCGCTCTCCATGAGCAGTTCTTC
j_gene: TRBJ2-1
abundance: -
v_gene: TRBV6-1
d_gene: -

CDR3aa: CASSLDRFNYNEQFF
CDR3nt: TGTGCCAGCAGCCTAGACAGGTTCAATTACAATGAGCAGTTCTTC
j_gene: TRBJ2-1
abundance: many
v_gene: TRBV11-2
d_gene: -

CDR3aa: CSARDLGASGTYEQYF
CDR3nt: TGCAGTGCTAGAGATCTCGGAGCTAGCGGGACCTACGAGCAGTACTTC
j_gene: TRBJ2-7
abundance: many
v_gene: TRBV20-1
d_gene: TRBD2

CDR3aa: CSARTYTGTSLVGHSYEQYF
CDR3nt: TGCAGTGCCAGAACTTATACCGGGACTAGCCTAGTTGGGCACTCCTACGAGCAGTACTTC
j_gene: TRBJ2-7
abundance: many
v_gene: TRBV20-1
d_gene: TRBD2

CDR3aa: CASSSTGGIQPQHF
CDR3nt: TGTGCCAGCAGTTCTACAGGGGGTATCCAGCCCCAGCATTTT
j_gene: TRBJ1-5
abundance: many
v_gene: TRBV6-5
d_gene: TRBD1

CDR3aa: CSARDLELAGGDNEQFF
CDR3nt: TGCAGTGCTAGAGATCTCGAGCTAGCGGGAGGGGACAATGAGCAGTTCTTC
j_gene: TRBJ2-1
abundance: many
v_gene: TRBV20-1
d_gene: TRBD2

CDR3aa: CASSPARPGSTDTQYF
CDR3nt: TGTGCCAGCAGTCCCGCCCGACCAGGCAGCACAGATACGCAGTATTTT
j_gene: TRBJ2-3
abundance: many
v_gene: TRBV12-3/TRBV12-4
d_gene: -

CDR3aa: CASSYWGIYNEQFF
CDR3nt: TGCGCCAGCAGCTACTGGGGGATCTACAATGAGCAGTTCTTC
j_gene: TRBJ2-1
abundance: once
v_gene: TRBV5-1
d_gene: -

CDR3aa: CASSPREKAYEQYF
CDR3nt: TGTGCCAGCAGCCCGCGGGAGAAGGCTTACGAGCAGTACTTC
j_gene: TRBJ2-7
abundance: many
v_gene: TRBV7-8
d_gene: TRBD2

CDR3aa: CASSLVGANQPQHF
CDR3nt: TGCGCCAGCAGCTTGGTGGGGGCCAATCAGCCCCAGCATTTT
j_gene: TRBJ1-5
abundance: -
v_gene: TRBV5-1
d_gene: -

CDR3aa: CASSQDRAFQQYF
CDR3nt: TGCGCCAGCAGCCAAGACAGGGCTTTCCAGCAGTACTTC
j_gene: TRBJ2-7
abundance: few
v_gene: TRBV5-1
d_gene: TRBD1

CDR3aa: CASSPWSGSDYGYTF
CDR3nt: TGTGCCAGCAGTCCCTGGAGTGGGTCGGACTATGGCTACACCTTC
j_gene: TRBJ1-2
abundance: many
v_gene: TRBV28
d_gene: -

CDR3aa: CASTDAAMLAGANVLTF
CDR3nt: TGTGCCAGTACGGACGCCGCTATGCTAGCTGGGGCCAACGTCCTGACTTTC
j_gene: TRBJ2-6
abundance: few
v_gene: TRBV19
d_gene: -

CDR3aa: CASSLAGQGANGLTF
CDR3nt: TGCGCCAGCAGTTTAGCGGGACAGGGGGCCAACGGCCTGACTTTC
j_gene: TRBJ2-6
abundance: -
v_gene: TRBV5-1
d_gene: TRBD1

CDR3aa: CASSWIQGFDTGELFF
CDR3nt: TGCGCCAGCAGCTGGATCCAGGGGTTCGACACCGGGGAGCTGTTTTTT
j_gene: TRBJ2-2
abundance: few
v_gene: TRBV5-1
d_gene: -

CDR3aa: CASSFSGERNQPQHF
CDR3nt: TGTGCCAGCAGTTTTTCAGGGGAGAGGAATCAGCCCCAGCATTTT
j_gene: TRBJ1-5
abundance: -
v_gene: TRBV12-3/TRBV12-4
d_gene: -